This T cell receptor (beta chain) was sequenced for a study of T cells in Graves' hyperthyroidism and ophthalmopathy. RNA transcripts gave rise to amplified TCR beta CDR3 regions. HTBI primers were used for first-round RT-PCR of the TCR CDR3. TCRdb used MiXCR to reprocess the multiplex PCR reads, holding one entry per CDR3 protein. Found here are 490,000 or so distinct CDR3 sequences, 15% to 20% of them singletons; the top ten hold about 29%. This clonotype was picked up many times. Using about 10 ml of fresh peripheral blood, PBMCs were prepared. The CDR3 extends over 17 amino acids. V lost 1 base to trimming and J lost 3 bases; unmatched junction nucleotides: 8. From germline, CDR1 is MNHEY and CDR2 SVGEGT.

This chain connects TRBV6-2 or TRBV6-3 to TRBJ1-5, with TRBD1 matching 8 bases. The specimen was blood. This sequence was found in a woman between 25 and 40 years old with Graves' ophthalmopathy. CDR3: CASSYFQGTGDNQPQHF. In nucleotides, the CDR3 is TGTGCCAGCAGTTACTTCCAGGGGACAGGCGACAATCAGCCCCAGCATTTT.